These T cell receptor beta chains were read from a single sample in a study of breast tumors, draining lymph nodes, adjacent tissues. Using its own MiXCR run on the multiplex PCR reads, TCRdb lists one record per CDR3 protein. The data contain approximately 89,000 distinct CDR3 sequences, roughly 28% of them seen just once; the ten biggest clones take up over 8%. Sample: axillary lymph node tissue. These receptors were collected from a female donor with breast cancer. Some clones in this sample may be carry-over from other donors' samples. Both conserved end residues are part of each CDR3. A D gene is named only where the DNA matches it firmly. Not all rows give a size; the values are once, few, many and, for expanded clones, a class.

CDR3aa | CDR3nt | v_gene | abundance | j_gene | d_gene
CASRTEAGGGETQYF | TGTGCCAGCAGGACGGAGGCCGGGGGGGGGGAGACCCAGTACTTC | TRBV12-3/TRBV12-4 | many | TRBJ2-5 | TRBD2
CASSGADTQYF | TGTGCCAGTAGTGGGGCAGATACGCAGTATTTT | TRBV19 | many | TRBJ2-3 | .
CASRTSWATGELFF | TGTGCCAGCAGAACCTCTTGGGCCACCGGGGAGCTGTTTTTT | TRBV6-2/TRBV6-3 | . | TRBJ2-2 | .
CASRGGAAGEQYF | TGTGCCAGTAGGGGAGGAGCAGCGGGCGAGCAGTACTTC | TRBV19 | . | TRBJ2-7 | .
CASCLGSNYEQYF | TGTGCCAGCTGCCTCGGGTCTAACTACGAGCAGTACTTC | TRBV6-1 | many | TRBJ2-7 | .
CASSQVYTHGYTF | TGTGCCAGCAGCCAAGTATATACGCATGGCTACACCTTC | TRBV14 | many | TRBJ1-2 | .
CASSPAGGEDYTF | TGCGCCAGCAGCCCGGCAGGGGGGGAGGACTACACCTTC | TRBV5-1 | many | TRBJ1-2 | TRBD1
CSVGQGQHYGYTF | TGCAGCGTTGGACAGGGTCAGCACTATGGCTACACCTTC | TRBV29-1 | many | TRBJ1-2 | TRBD1
CASSLGQGSAEAFF | TGCGCCAGCAGCCTTGGACAGGGGAGTGCTGAAGCTTTCTTT | TRBV4-1 | few | TRBJ1-1 | TRBD1
CASSFSHLNEQYF | TGTGCCAGCAGCTTTTCGCATCTAAACGAGCAGTACTTC | TRBV7-2 | many | TRBJ2-7 | .
CASKQGASGNTIYF | TGTGCCAGTAAACAGGGGGCCTCTGGAAACACCATATATTTT | TRBV19 | many | TRBJ1-3 | TRBD1
CATNPGLRVYNEQFF | TGTGCTACCAACCCGGGACTTCGGGTCTACAATGAGCAGTTCTTC | TRBV7-2 | many | TRBJ2-1 | .
CATSDPAQSPYEQYF | TGTGCCACCAGTGATCCAGCGCAATCCCCTTACGAGCAGTACTTC | TRBV24-1 | many | TRBJ2-7 | .
CSYPGQGLRAVLRDRTVSGNTIYF | . | TRBV6-1 | . | TRBJ1-3 | .
CASSTLSSGRAHNEQFF | TGTGCCAGTAGTACCCTTTCTAGCGGGAGAGCCCACAATGAGCAGTTCTTC | TRBV19 | . | TRBJ2-1 | TRBD2
CASSLGRVPGELFF | TGTGCCAGCAGCCTCGGAAGAGTCCCCGGGGAGCTGTTTTTT | TRBV3-1 | many | TRBJ2-2 | .
CASSHSYNTIYF | TGTGCCAGCAGCCATTCATATAACACCATATATTTT | TRBV9 | many | TRBJ1-3 | .
CASSARVSGRYEQYF | TGTGCCAGCAGTGCTAGAGTAAGCGGGAGATACGAGCAGTACTTC | TRBV6-4 | . | TRBJ2-7 | TRBD2
CASSQDRAGTDTQYF | TGCGCCAGCAGCCAAGACAGGGCGGGGACAGATACGCAGTATTTT | TRBV4-3 | many | TRBJ2-3 | .
CSVEGSGRSYGYTF | TGCAGCGTTGAAGGGTCAGGCCGGTCCTATGGCTACACCTTC | TRBV29-1 | once | TRBJ1-2 | .
CASSQAGRRPRNTIYF | TGTGCCAGCAGCCAAGCAGGGCGCCGGCCCAGAAACACCATATATTTT | TRBV14 | many | TRBJ1-3 | .
CASSGALREETQYF | TGTGCCAGCAGTGGGGCGTTGCGGGAAGAGACCCAGTACTTC | TRBV2 | many | TRBJ2-5 | .
CASRGGTYEQYF | TGTGCCAGCAGGGGAGGAACCTACGAGCAGTACTTC | TRBV2 | . | TRBJ2-7 | .
CASRTRGESQPQHF | TGTGCCAGCAGAACCCGGGGAGAGAGTCAGCCCCAGCATTTT | TRBV28 | many | TRBJ1-5 | .
CASSLTGVTEAFF | TGTGCCAGCAGCTTAACAGGGGTCACTGAAGCTTTCTTT | TRBV7-6 | . | TRBJ1-1 | TRBD1
CASSLGQANSPLHF | TGTGCCAGCAGCTTGGGACAGGCTAATTCACCCCTCCACTTT | TRBV9 | once | TRBJ1-6 | TRBD1
CASSPPAVTDTQYF | TGTGCCAGCAGCCCCCCGGCTGTGACAGATACGCAGTATTTT | TRBV11-3 | many | TRBJ2-3 | .
CASSSPSRRPNTYQETQYF | TGTGCCAGCAGCTCCCCCTCGAGGAGGCCCAATACTTACCAAGAGACCCAGTACTTC | TRBV7-9 | many | TRBJ2-5 | .
CASSLLGLRPGELLF | TGTGCCAGCAGTCTATTGGGATTGAGACCCGGGGAGCTGCTTTTT | TRBV7-9 | . | TRBJ2-2 | .
CASSQDINSYEQYF | TGCGCCAGCAGCCAAGATATCAACTCCTACGAGCAGTACTTC | TRBV4-3 | many | TRBJ2-7 | .
CASTILAASAPNEQFF | TGTGCCAGCACCATACTAGCGGCGAGTGCCCCCAATGAGCAGTTCTTC | TRBV27 | many | TRBJ2-1 | TRBD2
CASSLARGSGSLYEQYF | TGTGCCAGCAGCTTAGCGAGGGGGAGCGGGAGTTTGTACGAGCAGTACTTC | TRBV7-9 | many | TRBJ2-7 | TRBD2
CSATDRVTEAFF | TGCAGTGCTACAGACAGGGTCACTGAAGCTTTCTTT | TRBV20-1 | many | TRBJ1-1 | TRBD1
CASSLEMDRGLDEQYF | TGCGCCAGCAGCCTAGAGATGGACAGGGGTCTAGACGAGCAGTACTTC | TRBV4-3 | . | TRBJ2-7 | TRBD1
CASSHGQGGESIQYF | TGTGCCAGCAGCCATGGACAGGGTGGTGAGAGCATTCAGTACTTC | TRBV7-2 | many | TRBJ2-4 | TRBD1
CASSLGTGSPLHF | TGTGCCAGCAGCTTAGGGACAGGCTCACCCCTCCACTTT | TRBV11-2 | many | TRBJ1-6 | TRBD1
CASSDGTSGTDTQYF | TGTGCCAGCAGTGATGGGACTAGCGGGACAGATACGCAGTATTTT | TRBV6-1 | many | TRBJ2-3 | TRBD2
CASSLVAGELFF | TGTGCCAGCAGCTTAGTGGCCGGGGAGCTGTTTTTT | TRBV11-3 | many | TRBJ2-2 | .
CASLGLKDTQYF | TGTGCCAGTCTTGGGCTAAAGGATACGCAGTATTTT | TRBV7-6 | many | TRBJ2-3 | .
CASSVAVGSGRLKAGELFF | TGTGCCAGCAGCGTAGCTGTGGGTAGCGGGAGGTTAAAAGCCGGGGAGCTGTTTTTT | TRBV9 | many | TRBJ2-2 | TRBD2
CASSLEGRLSGNTIYF | TGTGCCAGCAGCTTGGAGGGCAGACTCTCTGGAAACACCATATATTTT | TRBV5-5 | many | TRBJ1-3 | .
CASSPGQGIGKLFF | TGTGCCAGCAGCCCAGGACAGGGCATAGGAAAACTGTTTTTT | TRBV7-9 | many | TRBJ1-4 | TRBD1
CASSEDGGWVEPQHF | TGTGCCAGCAGTGAAGATGGGGGTTGGGTTGAGCCCCAGCATTTT | TRBV2 | many | TRBJ1-5 | .
CASSRGQGFLQPQHF | TGTGCCAGCAGCCGGGGACAGGGGTTTTTGCAGCCCCAGCATTTT | TRBV6-2/TRBV6-3 | many | TRBJ1-5 | TRBD1
CASSSGTSGFYEQYF | TGCGCCAGCAGCTCCGGGACTAGCGGGTTCTACGAGCAGTACTTC | TRBV5-1 | . | TRBJ2-7 | TRBD2
CASSQLAVNIQYF | TGTGCCAGCAGTCAACTAGCGGTAAACATTCAGTACTTC | TRBV27 | . | TRBJ2-4 | TRBD2
CASSPSGTGGPAYSYTF | TGTGCCAGCAGCCCATCCGGGACAGGGGGACCTGCCTATAGCTACACCTTC | TRBV11-2 | . | TRBJ1-2 | TRBD1
CASSVQGRGDPPLHF | TGTGCCAGTAGTGTACAGGGTCGGGGTGATCCACCCCTCCACTTT | TRBV19 | many | TRBJ1-6 | .
CASSAGSVDYEQYF | TGTGCCAGCAGTGCCGGGAGTGTTGACTACGAGCAGTACTTC | TRBV2 | many | TRBJ2-7 | .